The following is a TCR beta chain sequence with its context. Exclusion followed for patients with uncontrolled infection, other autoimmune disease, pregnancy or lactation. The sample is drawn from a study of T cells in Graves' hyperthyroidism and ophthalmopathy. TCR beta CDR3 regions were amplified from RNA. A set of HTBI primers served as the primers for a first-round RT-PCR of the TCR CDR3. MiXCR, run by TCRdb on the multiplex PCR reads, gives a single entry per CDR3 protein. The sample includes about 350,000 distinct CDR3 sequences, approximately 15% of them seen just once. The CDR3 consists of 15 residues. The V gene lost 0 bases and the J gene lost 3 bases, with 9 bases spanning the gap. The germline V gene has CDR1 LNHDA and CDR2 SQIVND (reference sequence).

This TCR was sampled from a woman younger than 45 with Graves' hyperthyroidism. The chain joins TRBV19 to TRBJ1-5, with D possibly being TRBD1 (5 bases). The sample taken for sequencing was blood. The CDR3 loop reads CASSIDGDFNQPQHF. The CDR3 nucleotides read TGTGCCAGTAGTATAGATGGGGACTTCAATCAGCCCCAGCATTTT.